This entry is about one T cell receptor (beta chain). This may arise from a read error, as a much more abundant clone is one base away. The CDR3 totals 13 residues. Germline CDR1 MNHNS, CDR2 SASEGT. The data derive from a study of blood T cells in healthy people across ages. Together with a sample-barcoded 5' primer, a J-beta primer mix was included in a second PCR lasting roughly 7 to 11 cycles. TCRdb reprocessed the 5' RACE reads via MiXCR and lists one record per CDR3 protein. The sample holds 700,000 to 800,000 distinct CDR3 sequences; around 46% are singletons and the top ten take 20% to 25%. The clonotype comes from a woman aged 55-70 years in good health. What was sequenced was blood. This rearrangement joins TRBV6-1 to TRBJ1-5; no definite D call. The CDR3 reads CASGDGFNQPQHF. CDR3 bases: TGTGCCAGCGGTGACGGCTTCAATCAGCCCCAGCATTTT.